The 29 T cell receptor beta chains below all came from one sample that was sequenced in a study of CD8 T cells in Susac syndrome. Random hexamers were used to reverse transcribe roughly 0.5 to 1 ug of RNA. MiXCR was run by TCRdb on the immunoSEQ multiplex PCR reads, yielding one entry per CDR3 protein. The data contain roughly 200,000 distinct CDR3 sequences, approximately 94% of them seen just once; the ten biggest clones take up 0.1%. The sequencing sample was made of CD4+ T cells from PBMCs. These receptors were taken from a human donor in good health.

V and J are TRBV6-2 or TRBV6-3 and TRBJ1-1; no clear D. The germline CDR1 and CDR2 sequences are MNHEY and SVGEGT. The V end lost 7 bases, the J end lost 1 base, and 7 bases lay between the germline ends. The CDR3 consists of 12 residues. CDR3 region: CASTSRNTEAFF. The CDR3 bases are TGTGCCAGCACGTCAAGGAACACTGAAGCTTTCTTT.

As DNA, the CDR3 is TGCGCCAGCAGCCATTTCGAACTGGACTACGCGACCGGGGAGCTGTTTTTT. Translation gives CASSHFELDYATGELFF. The J gene is TRBJ2-2, the V gene TRBV4-3; tentative D call: TRBD2 (6 bases). This CDR3 has 17 residues. Germline V gene sequence: CDR1 LGHNA, CDR2 YSLEER. Trimming took 3 bases from V and 5 from J, leaving 19 bases between them.

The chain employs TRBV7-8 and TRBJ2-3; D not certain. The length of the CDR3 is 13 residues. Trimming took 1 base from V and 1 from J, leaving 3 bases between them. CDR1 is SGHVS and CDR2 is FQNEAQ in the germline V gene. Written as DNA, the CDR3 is TGTGCCAGCAGCTTAGGACGCACAGATACGCAGTATTTT. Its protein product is CASSLGRTDTQYF.

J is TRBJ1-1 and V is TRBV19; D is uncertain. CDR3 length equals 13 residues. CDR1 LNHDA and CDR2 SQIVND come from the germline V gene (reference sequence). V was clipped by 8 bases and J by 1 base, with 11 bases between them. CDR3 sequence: CASSSTANTEAFF. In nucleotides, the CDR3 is TGTGCCAGTTCGAGTACGGCGAACACTGAAGCTTTCTTT.

DNA of the CDR3: TGTGCCAGCAGTTACTCAACCCGCACAGATACGCAGTATTTT. This gives the protein CASSYSTRTDTQYF. The gene calls are TRBV6-5 and TRBJ2-3, with unresolved D. The germline gives CDR1 MNHEY, CDR2 SVGAGI. Trimming shortened V by 0 bases and J by 1 base, and 5 bases separated the two germline ends. CDR3 length: 14 amino acids.

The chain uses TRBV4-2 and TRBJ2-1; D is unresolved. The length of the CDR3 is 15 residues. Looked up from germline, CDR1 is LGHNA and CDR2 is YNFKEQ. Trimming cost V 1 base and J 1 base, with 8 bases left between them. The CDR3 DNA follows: TGTGCCAGCAGCCAAGTCCCCTTTTCCTACAATGAGCAGTTCTTC. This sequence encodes CASSQVPFSYNEQFF.

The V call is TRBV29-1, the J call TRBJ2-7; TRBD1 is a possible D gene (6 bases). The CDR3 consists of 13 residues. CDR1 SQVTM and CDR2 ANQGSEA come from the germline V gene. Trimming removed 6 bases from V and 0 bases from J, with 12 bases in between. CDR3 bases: TGCAGCGTAACCCTGACAGGCTCCTACGAGCAGTACTTC. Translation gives CSVTLTGSYEQYF.

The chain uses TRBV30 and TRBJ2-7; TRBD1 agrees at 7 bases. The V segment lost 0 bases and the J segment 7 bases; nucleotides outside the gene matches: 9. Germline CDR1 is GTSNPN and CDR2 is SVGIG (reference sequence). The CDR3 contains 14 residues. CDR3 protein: CAWSVEGAWREQYF. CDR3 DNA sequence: TGTGCCTGGAGTGTCGAGGGGGCCTGGAGGGAGCAGTACTTC.

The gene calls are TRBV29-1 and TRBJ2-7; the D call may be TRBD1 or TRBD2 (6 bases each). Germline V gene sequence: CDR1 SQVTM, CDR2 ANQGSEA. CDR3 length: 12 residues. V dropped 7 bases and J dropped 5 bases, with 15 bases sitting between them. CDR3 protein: CSAHEGGHEQYF. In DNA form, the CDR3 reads TGCAGCGCCCACGAGGGGGGTCACGAGCAGTACTTC.

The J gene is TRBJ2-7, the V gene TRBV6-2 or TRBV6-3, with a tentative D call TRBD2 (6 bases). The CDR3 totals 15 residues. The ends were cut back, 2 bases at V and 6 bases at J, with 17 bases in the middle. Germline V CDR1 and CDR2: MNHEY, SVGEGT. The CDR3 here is CASSYVVAAVGEQYF. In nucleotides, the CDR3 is TGTGCCAGCAGTTACGTGGTAGCGGCCGTGGGCGAGCAGTACTTC.

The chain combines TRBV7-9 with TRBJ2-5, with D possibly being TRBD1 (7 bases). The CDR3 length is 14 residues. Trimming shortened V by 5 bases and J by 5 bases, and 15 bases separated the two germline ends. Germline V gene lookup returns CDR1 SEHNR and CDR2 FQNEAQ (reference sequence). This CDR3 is CASSAGQSFETQYF. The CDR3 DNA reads TGTGCCAGCAGCGCGGGACAGTCCTTCGAGACCCAGTACTTC.

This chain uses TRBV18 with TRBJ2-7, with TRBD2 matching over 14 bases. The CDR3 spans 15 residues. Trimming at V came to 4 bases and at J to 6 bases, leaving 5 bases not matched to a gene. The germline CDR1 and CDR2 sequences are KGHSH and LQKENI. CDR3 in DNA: TGTGCCAGCTCACAGGGACTAGCGGGAGCCTCCGAGCAGTACTTC. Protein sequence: CASSQGLAGASEQYF.

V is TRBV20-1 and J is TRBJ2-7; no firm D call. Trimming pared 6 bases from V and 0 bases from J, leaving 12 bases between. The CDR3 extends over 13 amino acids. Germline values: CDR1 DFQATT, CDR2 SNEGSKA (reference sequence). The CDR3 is CSAAADLSYEQYF. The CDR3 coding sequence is TGCAGTGCCGCCGCCGACCTCTCCTACGAGCAGTACTTC.

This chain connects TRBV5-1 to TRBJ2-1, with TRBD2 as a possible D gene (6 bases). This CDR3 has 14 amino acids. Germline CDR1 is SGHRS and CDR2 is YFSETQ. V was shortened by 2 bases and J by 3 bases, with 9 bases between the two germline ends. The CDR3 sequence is CASSFSGDYNEQFF. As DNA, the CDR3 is TGCGCCAGCAGCTTTAGCGGAGACTACAATGAGCAGTTCTTC.

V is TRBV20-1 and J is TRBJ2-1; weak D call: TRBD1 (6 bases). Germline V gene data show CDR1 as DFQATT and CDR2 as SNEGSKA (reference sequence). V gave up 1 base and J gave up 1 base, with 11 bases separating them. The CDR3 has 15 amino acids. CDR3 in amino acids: CSARGAGESYNEQFF. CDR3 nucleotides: TGCAGTGCTAGAGGAGCAGGGGAGTCCTACAATGAGCAGTTCTTC.

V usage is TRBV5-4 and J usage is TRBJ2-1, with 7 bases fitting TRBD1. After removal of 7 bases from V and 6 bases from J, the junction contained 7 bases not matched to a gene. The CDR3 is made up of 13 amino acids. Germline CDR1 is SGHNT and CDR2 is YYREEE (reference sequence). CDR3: CASSRTGINEQFF. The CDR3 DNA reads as TGTGCCAGCTCCCGGACAGGAATCAATGAGCAGTTCTTC.

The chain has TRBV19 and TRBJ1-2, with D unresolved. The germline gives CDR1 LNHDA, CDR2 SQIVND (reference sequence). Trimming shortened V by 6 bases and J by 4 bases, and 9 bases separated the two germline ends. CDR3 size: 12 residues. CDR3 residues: CASRTAVYGYTF. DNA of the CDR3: TGTGCCAGTAGAACGGCAGTCTATGGCTACACCTTC. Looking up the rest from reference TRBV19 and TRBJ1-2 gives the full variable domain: DGGITQSPKYLFRKEGQNVTLSCEQNLNHDAMYWYRQDPGQGLRLIYYSQIVNDFQKGDIAEGYSVSREKKESFPLTVTSAQKNPTAFYLCASRTAVYGYTFGSGTRLTVV.

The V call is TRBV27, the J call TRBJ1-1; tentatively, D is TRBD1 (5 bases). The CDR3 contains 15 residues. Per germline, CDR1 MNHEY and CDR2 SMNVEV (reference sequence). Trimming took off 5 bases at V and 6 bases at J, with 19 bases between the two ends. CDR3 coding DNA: TGTGCCAGCAGTCTAGACAGTAACGTTGGCCCTGAAGCTTTCTTT. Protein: CASSLDSNVGPEAFF.

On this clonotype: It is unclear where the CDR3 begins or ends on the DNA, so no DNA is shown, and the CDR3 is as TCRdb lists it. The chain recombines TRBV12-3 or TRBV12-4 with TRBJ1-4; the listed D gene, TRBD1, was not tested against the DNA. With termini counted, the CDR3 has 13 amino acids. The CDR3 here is CASSSSGSEKLFF.

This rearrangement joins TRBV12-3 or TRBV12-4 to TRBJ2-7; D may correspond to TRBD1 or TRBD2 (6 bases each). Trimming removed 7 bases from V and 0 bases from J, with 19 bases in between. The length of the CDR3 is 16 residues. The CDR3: CASTLRGRTSSYEQYF. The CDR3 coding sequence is TGTGCCAGCACTCTTCGGGGGCGGACGAGCTCCTACGAGCAGTACTTC.

In DNA, the CDR3 is TGTGCCTGGAGTGTAGTCGGCCGGGGCTACACCTTC. Its protein product is CAWSVVGRGYTF. This chain joins TRBV30 and TRBJ1-2; D unclear. Germline CDR1 and CDR2: GTSNPN and SVGIG (reference sequence). The CDR3 spans 12 residues. V lost 0 bases and J 8 bases, leaving 10 bases between the germline ends.

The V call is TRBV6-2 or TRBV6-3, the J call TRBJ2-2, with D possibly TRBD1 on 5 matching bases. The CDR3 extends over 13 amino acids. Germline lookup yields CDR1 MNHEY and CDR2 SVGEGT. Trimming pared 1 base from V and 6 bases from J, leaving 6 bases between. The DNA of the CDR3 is TGTGCCAGCAGTTACTGGGGCTCCGGGGAGCTGTTTTTT. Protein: CASSYWGSGELFF.

The DNA for the CDR3 is TGTGCCAGCAGCCCCATTAGGGGGTTCTACGAGCAGTACTTC. As protein: CASSPIRGFYEQYF. The chain is built from TRBV3-1 and TRBJ2-7, with D perhaps matching TRBD1 (6 bases). CDR3 length: 14 residues. Trimming stripped 4 bases from V and 3 bases from J, with 13 bases between. Germline V gene lookup returns CDR1 LGHDT and CDR2 YNNKEL (reference sequence).

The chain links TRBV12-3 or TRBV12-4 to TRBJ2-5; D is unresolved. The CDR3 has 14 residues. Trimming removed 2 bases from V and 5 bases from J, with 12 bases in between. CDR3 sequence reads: CASSLSDFFETQYF. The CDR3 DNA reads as TGTGCCAGCAGTTTATCTGATTTTTTCGAGACCCAGTACTTC.

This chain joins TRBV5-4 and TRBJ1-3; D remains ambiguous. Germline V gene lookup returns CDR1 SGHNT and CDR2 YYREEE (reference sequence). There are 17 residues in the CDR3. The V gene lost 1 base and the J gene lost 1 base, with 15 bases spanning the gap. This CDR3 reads CASSLKNSFRSGNTIYF. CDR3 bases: TGTGCCAGCAGCTTGAAGAACTCATTCCGATCTGGAAACACCATATATTTT.

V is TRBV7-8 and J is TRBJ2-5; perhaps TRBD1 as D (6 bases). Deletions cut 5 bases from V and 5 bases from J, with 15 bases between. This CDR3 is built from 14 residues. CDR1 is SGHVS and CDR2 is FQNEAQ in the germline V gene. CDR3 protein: CASSLGGVRETQYF. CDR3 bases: TGTGCCAGCAGCCTTGGGGGCGTGCGGGAGACCCAGTACTTC.

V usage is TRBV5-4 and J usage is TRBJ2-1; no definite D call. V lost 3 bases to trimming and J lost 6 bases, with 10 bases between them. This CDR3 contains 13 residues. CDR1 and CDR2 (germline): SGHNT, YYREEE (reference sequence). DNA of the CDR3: TGTGCCAGCAGCTCCGGGCCCTCCAATGAGCAGTTCTTC. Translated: CASSSGPSNEQFF.

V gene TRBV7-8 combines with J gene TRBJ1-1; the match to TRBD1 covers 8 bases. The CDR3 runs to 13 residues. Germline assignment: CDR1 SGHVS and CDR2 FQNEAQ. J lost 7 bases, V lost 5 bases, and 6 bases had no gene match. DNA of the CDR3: TGTGCCAGCAGCCAGGGACAGGCGTTTGAAGCTTTCTTT. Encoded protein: CASSQGQAFEAFF.

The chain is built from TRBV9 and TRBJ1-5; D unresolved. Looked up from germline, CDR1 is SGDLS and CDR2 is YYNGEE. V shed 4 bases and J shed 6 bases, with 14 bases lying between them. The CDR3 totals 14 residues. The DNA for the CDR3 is TGTGCCAGCAGCTCCGACGGAGGGTTTCAGCCCCAGCATTTT. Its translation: CASSSDGGFQPQHF.